There are many counts of the clone carrying this T cell receptor beta chain. Its target is not known. The investigators amplified TCR beta CDR3 regions from RNA transcripts. The TCR CDR3 was amplified in a first-round RT-PCR using the HTBI primer set. One entry per CDR3 protein results from TCRdb running MiXCR on the multiplex PCR reads. Altogether hundreds of thousands of distinct CDR3 sequences are present, approximately 20% being singletons, with the ten largest covering around 60%. This sample was included in a study of T cells in Graves' hyperthyroidism and ophthalmopathy. The wider study: At initial diagnosis, before any treatment had begun, peripheral blood was obtained. The study, taken as a whole, reports: A 13 V-J model separated ophthalmopathy from stable hyperthyroidism. Most clonotypes that expanded in the thyroid above 0.001 also showed up in blood.

Germline CDR1 DFQATT, CDR2 SNEGSKA (reference sequence). This CDR3 has 12 amino acids. V lost 3 bases, J lost 3 bases, and 9 bases lay in between. Reasons for excluding patients were uncontrolled infection, other autoimmune disease, pregnancy or lactation. The clonotype originates from a man aged 25 to 45 with Graves' ophthalmopathy. The sequenced sample was blood. The V and J genes are TRBV20-1 and TRBJ2-7; either TRBD1 or TRBD2 may fit D (5 bases each). The CDR3: CSARGVSYEQYF. The CDR3 DNA reads as TGCAGTGCTAGGGGGGTAAGCTACGAGCAGTACTTC.